Presented here are 21 T cell receptor beta chains from one specimen sequenced in a study of blood T cell repertoires in COVID-19. Only in-frame clones appear in the TCRdb table, and some are missing; sequencing was by immunoSEQ multiplex PCR. The top ten clones hold 6.2% of a sample with about 190,000 clones, about 88% of them seen once. The sequencing sample was made of peripheral blood. Every receptor here comes from a woman aged 40 to 49 who had recovered from COVID-19.

The CDR3 region is CASSQEWGVRTGELFF. For the CDR3, the DNA is TGCGCCAGCAGCCAAGAGTGGGGGGTTCGTACCGGGGAGCTGTTTTTT. This chain connects TRBV4-1 to TRBJ2-2, with TRBD2 as a possible D gene (6 bases). Trimming removed 0 bases from V and 5 bases from J, with 13 bases in between. The CDR3 has 16 amino acids. Germline assignment: CDR1 MGHRA and CDR2 YSYEKL.

The chain uses TRBV19 and TRBJ2-2; 11 positions agree with TRBD2. The CDR3 has 16 amino acids. Per germline, CDR1 LNHDA and CDR2 SQIVND (reference sequence). V lost 4 bases, J lost 6 bases, and 7 bases stayed unmatched. Written as DNA, the CDR3 is TGTGCCAGTAGTACCCTAGCGGGAGGACGTCCCGGGGAGCTGTTTTTT. Protein: CASSTLAGGRPGELFF.

This CDR3 reads CASSFGDFNEQFF. In DNA form, the CDR3 reads TGTGCCAGCAGTTTTGGAGATTTCAATGAGCAGTTCTTC. The V call is TRBV12-3 or TRBV12-4, the J call TRBJ2-1; D unresolved. The CDR3 loop spans 13 amino acids. V was clipped by 3 bases and J by 6 bases, with 9 bases between them.

This sequence joins TRBV12-3 or TRBV12-4 and TRBJ2-1; TRBD2 is a possible D gene (5 bases). This CDR3 is built from 11 residues. Trimming pared 7 bases from V and 7 bases from J, leaving 8 bases between. The CDR3 loop reads CASTPGNEQFF. The CDR3 nucleotides read TGTGCCAGCACCCCGGGGAATGAGCAGTTCTTC.

The CDR3 is CASSGPGWAGGETQYF. The CDR3 DNA reads TGTGCCAGCAGTGGTCCGGGTTGGGCGGGAGGAGAGACCCAGTACTTC. J is TRBJ2-5 and V is TRBV7-8; TRBD2 agrees at 8 bases. Trimming at V came to 6 bases and at J to 4 bases, leaving 13 bases not matched to a gene. The CDR3 is 16 amino acids. The germline gives CDR1 SGHVS, CDR2 FQNEAQ.

J is TRBJ2-7 and V is TRBV11-2; 7 nucleotides agree with TRBD2. The V and J ends lost 7 bases and 2 bases, in that order; junction bases with no gene match: 11. From germline, CDR1 is SGHAT and CDR2 FQNNGV. There are 15 residues in the CDR3. The CDR3 spells CASTPRGVGTYEQYF. Here the CDR3 DNA reads TGTGCCAGCACCCCACGGGGGGTGGGGACCTACGAGCAGTACTTC. Filled out from reference TRBV11-2 and TRBJ2-7, the complete variable domain reads EAGVAQSPRYKIIEKRQSVAFWCNPISGHATLYWYQQILGQGPKLLIQFQNNGVVDDSQLPKDRFSAERLKGVDSTLKIQPAKLEDSAVYLCASTPRGVGTYEQYFGPGTRLTVT.

This clone was found a few times. The DNA of the CDR3 is TGTGCCAGCAGCCAAGAGGGGCAGGCGTGGGTGCAGTACTTC. Protein product: CASSQEGQAWVQYF. This chain links TRBV14 with TRBJ2-7, with TRBD1 as a possible D gene (5 bases). CDR1 is SGHDN and CDR2 is FVKESK in the germline V gene. The length of the CDR3 is 14 residues. V lost 0 bases, J lost 9 bases, and 15 bases lay in between.

The CDR3 DNA follows: TGTGCCAGCAGCTCAGGGGTAAATAATTCACCCCTCCACTTT. Protein product: CASSSGVNNSPLHF. The chain links TRBV7-9 to TRBJ1-6; possibly TRBD1 for D (6 bases). Deletions cut 4 bases from V and 5 bases from J, with 9 bases between. The CDR3 loop spans 14 amino acids. Germline loops: CDR1 SEHNR, CDR2 FQNEAQ (reference sequence). Looking up the rest from reference TRBV7-9 and TRBJ1-6 gives the full variable domain: DTGVSQNPRHKITKRGQNVTFRCDPISEHNRLYWYRQTLGQGPEFLTYFQNEAQLEKSRLLSDRFSAERPKGSFSTLEIQRTEQGDSAMYLCASSSGVNNSPLHFGNGTRLTVT.

This chain joins TRBV7-9 and TRBJ1-3; 8 bases agree with TRBD1. The length of the CDR3 is 15 residues. Germline V lookup: CDR1 SEHNR, CDR2 FQNEAQ (reference sequence). V was pared by 4 bases and J by 0 bases, with 2 bases of the junction left unmatched. Here the CDR3 DNA reads TGTGCCAGCAGCTCCACAGGGGGCTCTGGAAACACCATATATTTT. Protein: CASSSTGGSGNTIYF.

This clone was seen more than once but under ten times. The chain recombines TRBV30 with TRBJ2-7, with 7 bases that match TRBD1. Germline V gene data show CDR1 as GTSNPN and CDR2 as SVGIG (reference sequence). This CDR3 is built from 15 residues. J was trimmed by 5 bases and V by 0 bases; bases with no gene match: 10. The chain's CDR3 is CAWSVGTGETDEQYF. The CDR3, as DNA: TGTGCCTGGAGTGTGGGAACAGGGGAAACGGACGAGCAGTACTTC.

V usage is TRBV30 and J usage is TRBJ1-4; D is ambiguous. Deletions cut 5 bases from V and 3 bases from J, with 7 bases between. The CDR3 runs to 12 residues. The germline gives CDR1 GTSNPN, CDR2 SVGIG (reference sequence). For the CDR3, the DNA is TGTGCCTGGGCTATGGCTAATGAAAAACTGTTTTTT. Translating it yields CAWAMANEKLFF.

The chain links TRBV6-1 to TRBJ1-5; weak D call: TRBD1 (5 bases). Germline assignment: CDR1 MNHNS and CDR2 SASEGT. The germline V and J ends were trimmed by 4 bases and 0 bases, with 19 bases remaining between them. This CDR3 is built from 18 residues. The CDR3 region has the DNA TGTGCCAGCAGTGCGCCGGGGGGGGTACGCCATAGCAATCAGCCCCAGCATTTT. Its protein is CASSAPGGVRHSNQPQHF.

The chain joins TRBV6-2 or TRBV6-3 to TRBJ2-7; D gene unclear. Germline CDR1 and CDR2: MNHEY and SVGEGT. Trimming left V 0 bases short and J 2 bases short, with 8 bases between. The CDR3 contains 14 residues. CDR3 coding DNA: TGTGCCAGCAGTTACTCGAGACTTACCTACGAGCAGTACTTC. Translation: CASSYSRLTYEQYF.

In its sample, this clone was seen a few times. The chain has TRBV7-9 and TRBJ2-5, with 8 bases matching TRBD2. V dropped 6 bases and J dropped 0; count of bases not matched to a gene: 9. Per the germline V gene, CDR1 is SEHNR and CDR2 is FQNEAQ (reference sequence). This CDR3 contains 16 residues. CDR3 amino acids: CASSPSGGADQETQYF. DNA for the CDR3: TGTGCCAGCAGTCCATCCGGGGGGGCAGACCAAGAGACCCAGTACTTC. Full variable domain (outside the CDR3, taken from reference TRBV7-9 and TRBJ2-5): DTGVSQNPRHKITKRGQNVTFRCDPISEHNRLYWYRQTLGQGPEFLTYFQNEAQLEKSRLLSDRFSAERPKGSFSTLEIQRTEQGDSAMYLCASSPSGGADQETQYFGPGTRLLVL.

The rearrangement joins TRBV7-6 to TRBJ2-3; possibly TRBD2 for D (5 bases). The germline gives CDR1 SGHVS, CDR2 FNYEAQ. Trimming took 3 bases from V and 8 from J, leaving 9 bases between them. The CDR3 totals 12 residues. For the CDR3, the DNA is TGTGCCAGCAGCTTCGGTGGAGGTACGCAGTATTTT. Encoded protein: CASSFGGGTQYF. Full variable domain (rest looked up from reference TRBV7-6 and TRBJ2-3): GAGVSQSPRYKVTKRGQDVALRCDPISGHVSLYWYRQALGQGPEFLTYFNYEAQQDKSGLPNDRFSAERPEGSISTLTIQRTEQRDSAMYRCASSFGGGTQYFGPGTRLTVL.

The chain joins TRBV12-3 or TRBV12-4 to TRBJ2-7; 7 bases are shared with TRBD1. The V gene end was trimmed by 6 bases and the J gene end by 4 bases; junction bases not matched to a gene: 6. The CDR3 totals 13 residues. CDR3 region: CASRATGPYEQYF. CDR3 sequence (DNA): TGTGCCAGCAGGGCGACAGGGCCGTACGAGCAGTACTTC.

The chain couples TRBV7-8 to TRBJ1-2, with 8 bases that match TRBD1. In germline, CDR1 is SGHVS, CDR2 FQNEAQ. The V and J ends lost 5 bases and 1 base, in that order; junction bases with no gene match: 6. The CDR3 is made up of 15 amino acids. The CDR3, as DNA: TGTGCCAGCAGCCTAAGACAGGGGCTTAACTATGGCTACACCTTC. Residues: CASSLRQGLNYGYTF. Combining the CDR3 with reference TRBV7-8 and TRBJ1-2 gives the whole variable domain GAGVSQSPRYKVAKRGQDVALRCDPISGHVSLFWYQQALGQGPEFLTYFQNEAQLDKSGLPSDRFFAERPEGSVSTLKIQRTQQEDSAVYLCASSLRQGLNYGYTFGSGTRLTVV.

The CDR3 DNA follows: TGTGCCAGCAGCTCCTGGGACAGGGCGGGCAATGAGCAGTTCTTC. Protein sequence: CASSSWDRAGNEQFF. The chain links TRBV7-2 to TRBJ2-1; TRBD1 aligns across 9 bases. This CDR3 is 15 amino acids long. The trim removed 4 bases at V and 6 bases at J, leaving 7 bases unmatched. The germline V gene has CDR1 SGHTA and CDR2 FQGNSA.

The V gene is TRBV28, the J gene TRBJ1-3, with no clear D. The CDR3 extends over 15 amino acids. The germline V and J ends were trimmed by 8 bases and 1 base, with 15 bases remaining between them. Looked up from germline, CDR1 is MDHEN and CDR2 is SYDVKM. The CDR3 region has the DNA TGTGCCAGCGGCCTGAGGGTTTTGTCTGGAAACACCATATATTTT. Residues: CASGLRVLSGNTIYF.

The chain uses TRBV24-1 and TRBJ2-2; 9 bases align to TRBD1. The germline V gene has CDR1 KGHDR and CDR2 SFDVKD. V was pared by 2 bases and J by 5 bases, with 8 bases of the junction left unmatched. The CDR3 length is 17 residues. The CDR3 reads CATSDWGTGSKTGELFF. CDR3 DNA sequence: TGTGCCACCAGTGATTGGGGGACAGGGTCCAAGACCGGGGAGCTGTTTTTT.

The V and J genes are TRBV7-9 and TRBJ1-4; D gene uncertain. The CDR3 contains 13 residues. The V end was cut by 4 bases, the J end by 8 bases, with 11 bases between. Germline loops: CDR1 SEHNR, CDR2 FQNEAQ (reference sequence). The CDR3 DNA follows: TGTGCCAGCAGCTACGTAGAGTGGGAAAAACTGTTTTTT. Protein sequence: CASSYVEWEKLFF.